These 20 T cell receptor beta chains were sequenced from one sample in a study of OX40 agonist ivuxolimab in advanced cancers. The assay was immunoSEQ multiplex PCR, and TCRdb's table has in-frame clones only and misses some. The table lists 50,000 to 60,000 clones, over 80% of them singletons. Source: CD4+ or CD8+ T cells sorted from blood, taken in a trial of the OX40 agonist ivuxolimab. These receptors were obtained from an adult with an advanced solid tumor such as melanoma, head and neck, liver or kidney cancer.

CDR3 nucleotide sequence: TGTGCCAGCAGTAACCCCGACAGCCTTGGTAACTACGAGCAGTACTTC. This sequence encodes CASSNPDSLGNYEQYF. The chain links TRBV28 to TRBJ2-7; possibly TRBD1 for D (5 bases). V shed 5 bases and J shed 3 bases, with 20 bases lying between them. The CDR3 spans 16 residues. Germline V gene data show CDR1 as MDHEN and CDR2 as SYDVKM.

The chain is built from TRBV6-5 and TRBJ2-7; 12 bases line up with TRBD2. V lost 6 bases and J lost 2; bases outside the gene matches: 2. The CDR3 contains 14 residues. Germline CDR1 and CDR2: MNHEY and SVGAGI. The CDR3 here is CASSRTSGAYEQYF. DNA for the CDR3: TGTGCCAGCAGCCGGACTAGCGGGGCCTACGAGCAGTACTTC.

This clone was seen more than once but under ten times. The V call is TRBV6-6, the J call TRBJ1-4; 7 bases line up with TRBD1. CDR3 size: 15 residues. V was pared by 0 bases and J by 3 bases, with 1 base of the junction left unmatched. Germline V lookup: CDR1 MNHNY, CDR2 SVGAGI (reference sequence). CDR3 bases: TGTGCCAGCAGTTACTCGGGACAGTCTAATGAAAAACTGTTTTTT. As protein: CASSYSGQSNEKLFF.

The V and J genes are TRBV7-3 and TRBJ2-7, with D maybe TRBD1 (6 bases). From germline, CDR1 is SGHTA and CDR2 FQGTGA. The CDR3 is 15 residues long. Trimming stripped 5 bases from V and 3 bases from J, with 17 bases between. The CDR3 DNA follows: TGTGCCAGCAGCCAAACACCGGGACAAAACTACGAGCAGTACTTC. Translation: CASSQTPGQNYEQYF.

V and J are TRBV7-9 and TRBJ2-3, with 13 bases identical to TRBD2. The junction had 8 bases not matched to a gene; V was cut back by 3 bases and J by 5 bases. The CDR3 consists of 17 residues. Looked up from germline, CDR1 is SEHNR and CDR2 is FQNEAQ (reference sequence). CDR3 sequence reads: CASSFGLAGDAVDTQYF. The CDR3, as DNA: TGTGCCAGCAGCTTTGGACTAGCGGGAGATGCTGTAGATACGCAGTATTTT.

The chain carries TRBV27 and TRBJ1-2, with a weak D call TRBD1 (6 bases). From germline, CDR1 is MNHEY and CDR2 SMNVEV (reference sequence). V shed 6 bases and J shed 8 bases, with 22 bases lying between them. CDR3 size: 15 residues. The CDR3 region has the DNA TGTGCCAGCAGGAGACAGGCAGAGGATTTGGGCGGCTACACCTTC. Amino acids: CASRRQAEDLGGYTF.

CDR3 DNA: TGTGCCAGCAGCCAGGCGGCGAGCGGGAGAGATACGCAGTATTTT. It encodes CASSQAASGRDTQYF. The chain couples TRBV4-2 to TRBJ2-3; TRBD2 matches at 8 bases. Germline trimming cut 3 bases from V and 5 bases from J; bases unmatched to any gene: 7. The CDR3 consists of 15 residues. Looked up from germline, CDR1 is LGHNA and CDR2 is YNFKEQ.

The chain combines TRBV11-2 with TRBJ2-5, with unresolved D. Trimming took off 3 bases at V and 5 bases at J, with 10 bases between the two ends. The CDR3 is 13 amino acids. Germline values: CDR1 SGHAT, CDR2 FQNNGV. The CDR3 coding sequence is TGTGCCAGCAGCTTGGGTCTGGCGGAGACCCAGTACTTC. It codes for CASSLGLAETQYF.

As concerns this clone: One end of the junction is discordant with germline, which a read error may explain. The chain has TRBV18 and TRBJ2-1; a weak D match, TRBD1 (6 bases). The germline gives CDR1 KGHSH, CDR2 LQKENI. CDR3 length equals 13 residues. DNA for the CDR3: TGTGCCAGCTCCCCACAGGGTCTCGATGAGCAGTTCTTC. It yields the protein CASSPQGLDEQFF.

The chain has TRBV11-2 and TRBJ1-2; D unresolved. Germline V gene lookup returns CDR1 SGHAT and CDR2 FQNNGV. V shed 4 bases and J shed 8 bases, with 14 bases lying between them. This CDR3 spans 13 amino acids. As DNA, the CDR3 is TGTGCCAGCAGCTCAGACCTCCGTGGAGGCTACACCTTC. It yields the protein CASSSDLRGGYTF.

The CDR3 DNA follows: TGTGCCAGCATCCAAGGGAATAGTCTCAACGAGCAGTACTTC. It encodes CASIQGNSLNEQYF. The chain is built from TRBV11-1 and TRBJ2-7; D ambiguous. Germline V gene sequence: CDR1 SGHAT, CDR2 FQDESV (reference sequence). Trimming left V 7 bases short and J 5 bases short, with 18 bases between. The CDR3 extends over 14 amino acids.

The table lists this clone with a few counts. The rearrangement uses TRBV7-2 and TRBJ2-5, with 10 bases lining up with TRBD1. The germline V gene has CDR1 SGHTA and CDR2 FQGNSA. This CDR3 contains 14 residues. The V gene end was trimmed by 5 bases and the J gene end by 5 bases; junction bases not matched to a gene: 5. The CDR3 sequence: CASSRDRGGETQYF. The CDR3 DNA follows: TGTGCCAGCAGCCGGGACAGGGGAGGCGAGACCCAGTACTTC.

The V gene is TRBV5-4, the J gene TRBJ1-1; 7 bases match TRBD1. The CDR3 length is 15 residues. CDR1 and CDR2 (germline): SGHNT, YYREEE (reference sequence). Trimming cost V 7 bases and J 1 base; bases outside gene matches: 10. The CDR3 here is CASGPVGQPNTEAFF. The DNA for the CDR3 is TGTGCCAGCGGCCCAGTGGGACAGCCGAACACTGAAGCTTTCTTT.

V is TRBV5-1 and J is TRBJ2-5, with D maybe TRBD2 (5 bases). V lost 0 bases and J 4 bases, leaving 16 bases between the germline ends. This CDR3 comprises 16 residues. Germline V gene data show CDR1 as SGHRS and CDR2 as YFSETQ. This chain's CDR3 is CASSLGGSDPGETQYF. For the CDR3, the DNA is TGCGCCAGCAGCTTGGGAGGGAGCGACCCCGGAGAGACCCAGTACTTC.

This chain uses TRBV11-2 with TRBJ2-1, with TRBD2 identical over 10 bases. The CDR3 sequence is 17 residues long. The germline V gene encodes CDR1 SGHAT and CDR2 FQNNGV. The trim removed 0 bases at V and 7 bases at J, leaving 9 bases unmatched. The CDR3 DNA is TGTGCCAGCAGCTTAGATCCAGCGGGAGGGCCGAGGAATGAGCAGTTCTTC. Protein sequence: CASSLDPAGGPRNEQFF. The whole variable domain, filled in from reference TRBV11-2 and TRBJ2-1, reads EAGVAQSPRYKIIEKRQSVAFWCNPISGHATLYWYQQILGQGPKLLIQFQNNGVVDDSQLPKDRFSAERLKGVDSTLKIQPAKLEDSAVYLCASSLDPAGGPRNEQFFGPGTRLTVL.

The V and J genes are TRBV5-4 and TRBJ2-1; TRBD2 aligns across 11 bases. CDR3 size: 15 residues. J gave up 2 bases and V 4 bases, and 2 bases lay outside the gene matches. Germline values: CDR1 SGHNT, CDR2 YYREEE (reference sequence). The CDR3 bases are TGTGCCAGCAGCGTGACTAGCGGGACCTACAATGAGCAGTTCTTC. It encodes CASSVTSGTYNEQFF.

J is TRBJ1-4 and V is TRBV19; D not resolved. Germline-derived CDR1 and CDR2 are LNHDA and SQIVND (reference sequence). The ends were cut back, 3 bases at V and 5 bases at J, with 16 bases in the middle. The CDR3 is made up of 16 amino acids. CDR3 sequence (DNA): TGTGCCAGTAGTATCTCCTCCAGGCGGGTGAATGAAAAACTGTTTTTT. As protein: CASSISSRRVNEKLFF.

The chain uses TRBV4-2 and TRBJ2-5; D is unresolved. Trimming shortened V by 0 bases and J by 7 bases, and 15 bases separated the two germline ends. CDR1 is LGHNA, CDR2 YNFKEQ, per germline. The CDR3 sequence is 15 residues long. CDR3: CASSQEQTSMGTQYF. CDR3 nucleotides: TGTGCCAGCAGCCAAGAGCAAACTTCCATGGGGACCCAGTACTTC.

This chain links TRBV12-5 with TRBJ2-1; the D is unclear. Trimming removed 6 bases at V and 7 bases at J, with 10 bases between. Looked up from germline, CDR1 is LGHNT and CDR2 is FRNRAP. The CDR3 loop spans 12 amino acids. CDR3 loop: CASGPQSNEQFF. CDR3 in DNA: TGTGCTAGTGGCCCGCAGTCGAATGAGCAGTTCTTC. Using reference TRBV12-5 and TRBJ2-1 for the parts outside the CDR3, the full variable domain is DARVTQTPRHKVTEMGQEVTMRCQPILGHNTVFWYRQTMMQGLELLAYFRNRAPLDDSGMPKDRFSAEMPDATLATLKIQPSEPRDSAVYFCASGPQSNEQFFGPGTRLTVL.

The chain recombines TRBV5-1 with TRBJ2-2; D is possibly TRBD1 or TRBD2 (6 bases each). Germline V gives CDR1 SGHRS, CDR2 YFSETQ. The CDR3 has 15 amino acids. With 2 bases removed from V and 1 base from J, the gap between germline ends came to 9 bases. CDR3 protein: CASSFGGLNTGELFF. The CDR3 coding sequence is TGCGCCAGCAGCTTCGGGGGCTTGAACACCGGGGAGCTGTTTTTT.